This TCR beta chain came from a study of graft-versus-host responses after intestinal transplantation. Across the whole study: Anti-thymocyte globulin induction was given to all recipients, followed by tacrolimus and steroids for three to four years. Findings of the study overall: Early post-transplant HvG declines were associated with peak circulating GvH clone levels. Allografts carried high graft-versus-host to host-versus-graft clonal ratios in patients having graft-donor T cell macrochimerism. GvH clones appeared in recipient marrow, some first in ileum or blood.

Turning to this clone: Its antigen is currently unknown.

TCRdb keeps only in-frame clones here, not all; method: immunoSEQ multiplex PCR. The sample shows tens of thousands of clones, roughly 80% of them seen only once. The CDR3 runs to 13 residues. V was trimmed by 7 bases and J by 0 bases, leaving 9 bases between them. The germline V gene encodes CDR1 MNHEY and CDR2 SVGAGI. The origin of this receptor is a human donor who received an intestinal transplant. The material was unstimulated CD8+ T cells sorted from spleen or lymph node cells, obtained before intestinal transplant. The chain employs TRBV6-5 and TRBJ1-1, with D tentatively TRBD1 (5 bases). This chain's CDR3 is CASKGEMNTEAFF. The DNA of the CDR3 is TGTGCCAGCAAAGGGGAAATGAACACTGAAGCTTTCTTT.